The clone carrying this TCR beta chain showed up many times. Its antigen is not identified. Next came a second PCR, run for about 6 to 12 cycles, which used a sample-barcoded 5' primer along with a J-beta primer mix. TCRdb reprocessed the 5' RACE reads with MiXCR, giving one entry per CDR3 protein. The table has roughly 650,000 distinct CDR3 sequences, approximately 31% seen once. This specimen comes from a study of blood T cells in healthy people across ages. Study outcomes and limitations: Long-lived and aged donors differed, with more naive CD4+ cells and higher diversity in the long-lived.

CDR1 and CDR2 from the germline V gene are SGDLS and YYNGEE. CDR3 length: 15 amino acids. Deletions cut 3 bases from V and 1 base from J, with 12 bases between. Input material: blood. The chain employs TRBV9 and TRBJ2-3; D possibly corresponds to TRBD2 (6 bases). The source is a woman of 80 years or more in good health. The CDR3 here is CASSATWGGTDTQYF. The CDR3 nucleotides are TGTGCCAGCAGCGCTACATGGGGGGGCACAGATACGCAGTATTTT.